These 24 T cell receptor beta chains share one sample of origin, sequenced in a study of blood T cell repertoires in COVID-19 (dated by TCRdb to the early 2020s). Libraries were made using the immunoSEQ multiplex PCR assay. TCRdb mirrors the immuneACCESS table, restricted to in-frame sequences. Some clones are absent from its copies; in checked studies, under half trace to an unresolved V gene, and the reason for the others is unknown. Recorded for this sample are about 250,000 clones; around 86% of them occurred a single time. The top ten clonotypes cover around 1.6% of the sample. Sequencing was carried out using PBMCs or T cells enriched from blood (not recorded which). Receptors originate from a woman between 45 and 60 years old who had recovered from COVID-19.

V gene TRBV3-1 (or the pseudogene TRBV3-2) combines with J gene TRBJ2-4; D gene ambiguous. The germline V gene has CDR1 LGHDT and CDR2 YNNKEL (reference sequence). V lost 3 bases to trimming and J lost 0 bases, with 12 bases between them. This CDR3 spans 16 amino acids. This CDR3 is CASSQTPVLAKNIQYF. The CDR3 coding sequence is TGTGCCAGCAGCCAGACACCAGTGCTAGCCAAAAACATTCAGTACTTC.

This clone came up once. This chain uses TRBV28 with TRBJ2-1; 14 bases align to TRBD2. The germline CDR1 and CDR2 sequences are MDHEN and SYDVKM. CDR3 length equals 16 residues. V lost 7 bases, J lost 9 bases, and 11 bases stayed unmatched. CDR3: CASIFSGLAGDSEQFF. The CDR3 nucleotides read TGTGCCAGCATTTTCTCGGGACTAGCGGGAGATAGTGAGCAGTTCTTC. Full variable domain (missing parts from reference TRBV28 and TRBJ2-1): DVKVTQSSRYLVKRTGEKVFLECVQDMDHENMFWYRQDPGLGLRLIYFSYDVKMKEKGDIPEGYSVSREKKERFSLILESASTNQTSMYLCASIFSGLAGDSEQFFGPGTRLTVL.

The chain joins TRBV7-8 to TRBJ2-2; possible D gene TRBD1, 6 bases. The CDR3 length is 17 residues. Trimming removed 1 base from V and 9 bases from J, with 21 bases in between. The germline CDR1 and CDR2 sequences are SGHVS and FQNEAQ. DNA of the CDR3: TGTGCCAGCAGCTTAGGGATTGGGGGCCTAGCTAACCGGGAGCTGTTTTTT. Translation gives CASSLGIGGLANRELFF.

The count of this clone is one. In DNA form, the CDR3 reads TGTGCCAGCAGTTTTCAAAGGGGGCAGGCAGATACGCAGTATTTT. Translating it yields CASSFQRGQADTQYF. The genes are TRBV28 and TRBJ2-3; 7 bases agree with TRBD1. Germline-derived CDR1 and CDR2 are MDHEN and SYDVKM. V was pared by 3 bases and J by 4 bases, with 7 bases of the junction left unmatched. This CDR3 comprises 15 residues.

CDR3 loop: CASSTRTSGLQETQYF. CDR3 nucleotides: TGTGCCAGTAGTACACGGACTAGCGGACTCCAAGAGACCCAGTACTTC. V is TRBV19 and J is TRBJ2-5; 10 bases fit TRBD2. The CDR3 is 16 residues long. Trimming removed 4 bases from V and 1 base from J; junction bases left unmatched: 6. Germline V gene sequence: CDR1 LNHDA, CDR2 SQIVND (reference sequence).

The CDR3 nucleotides are TGTGCCAGCGAGCGCCGGCCGCAAGAGACCCAGTACTTC. Translated: CASERRPQETQYF. The V gene is TRBV6-5, the J gene TRBJ2-5, with unresolved D. This CDR3 is built from 13 residues. Germline V gives CDR1 MNHEY, CDR2 SVGAGI. V lost 8 bases, J lost 2 bases, and 12 bases lay in between.

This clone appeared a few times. CDR3 loop: CAISEPTSEQYF. CDR3 DNA: TGTGCCATCAGTGAGCCGACTAGCGAGCAGTACTTC. The V gene is TRBV10-3, the J gene TRBJ2-7, with a weak D call TRBD2 (6 bases). Germline CDR1 and CDR2: ENHRY and SYGVKD. This CDR3 comprises 12 residues. V was shortened by 2 bases and J by 6 bases, with 8 bases between the two germline ends.

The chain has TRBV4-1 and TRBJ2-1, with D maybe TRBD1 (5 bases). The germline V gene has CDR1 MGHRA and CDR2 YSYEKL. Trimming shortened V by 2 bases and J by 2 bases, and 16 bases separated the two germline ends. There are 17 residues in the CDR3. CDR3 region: CASSQRVGDAPYNEQFF. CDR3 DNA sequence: TGCGCCAGCAGCCAACGCGTAGGGGATGCCCCCTACAATGAGCAGTTCTTC.

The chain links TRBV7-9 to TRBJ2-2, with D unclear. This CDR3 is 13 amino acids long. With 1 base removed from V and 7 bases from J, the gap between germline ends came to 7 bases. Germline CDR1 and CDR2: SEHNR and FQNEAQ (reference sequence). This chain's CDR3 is CASSLGGVGELFF. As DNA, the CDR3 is TGTGCCAGCAGCTTAGGCGGAGTCGGGGAGCTGTTTTTT.

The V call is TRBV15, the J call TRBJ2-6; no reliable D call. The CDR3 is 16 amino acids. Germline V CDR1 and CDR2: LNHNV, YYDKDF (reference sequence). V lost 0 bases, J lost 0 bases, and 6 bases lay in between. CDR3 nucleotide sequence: TGTGCCACCAGCAGAGATATCGGCTCTGGGGCCAACGTCCTGACTTTC. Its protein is CATSRDIGSGANVLTF.

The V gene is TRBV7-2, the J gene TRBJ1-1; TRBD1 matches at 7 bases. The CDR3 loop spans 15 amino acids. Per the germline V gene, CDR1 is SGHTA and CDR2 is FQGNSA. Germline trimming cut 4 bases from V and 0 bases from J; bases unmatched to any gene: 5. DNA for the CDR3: TGTGCCAGCAGCTCACAGGGGATTATGAACACTGAAGCTTTCTTT. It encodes CASSSQGIMNTEAFF.

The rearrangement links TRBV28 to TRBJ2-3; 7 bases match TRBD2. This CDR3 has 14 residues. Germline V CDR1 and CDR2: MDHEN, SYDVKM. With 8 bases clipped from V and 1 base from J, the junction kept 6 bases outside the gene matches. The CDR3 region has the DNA TGTGCCAGCTCCAGCGGGATGCGCACAGATACGCAGTATTTT. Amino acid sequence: CASSSGMRTDTQYF.

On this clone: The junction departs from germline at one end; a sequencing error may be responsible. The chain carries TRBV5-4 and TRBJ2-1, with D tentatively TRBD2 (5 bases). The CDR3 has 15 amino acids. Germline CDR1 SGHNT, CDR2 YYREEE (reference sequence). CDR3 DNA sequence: TGTGCCAGCAGCTTGGCGCCTAGCTCCTCCAATGAGCAGTTCTTC. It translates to CASSLAPSSSNEQFF.

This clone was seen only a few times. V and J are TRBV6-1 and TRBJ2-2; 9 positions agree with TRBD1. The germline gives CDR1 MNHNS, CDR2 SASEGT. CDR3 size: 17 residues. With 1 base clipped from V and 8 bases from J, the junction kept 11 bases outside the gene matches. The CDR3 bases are TGTGCCAGCAGTGAAGTAGGGACAGGGTGGGGTTCGGGGGAGCTGTTTTTT. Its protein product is CASSEVGTGWGSGELFF.

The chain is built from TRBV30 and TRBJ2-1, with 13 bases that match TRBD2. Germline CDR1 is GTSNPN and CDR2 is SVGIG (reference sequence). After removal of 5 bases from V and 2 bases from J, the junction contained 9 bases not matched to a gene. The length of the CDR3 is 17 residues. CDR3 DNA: TGTGCCTGGCGAAAACAACTAGCGGGAGGGGCCTACAATGAGCAGTTCTTC. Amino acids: CAWRKQLAGGAYNEQFF. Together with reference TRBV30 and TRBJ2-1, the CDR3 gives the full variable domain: SQTIHQWPATLVQPVGSPLSLECTVEGTSNPNLYWYRQAAGRGLQLLFYSVGIGQISSEVPQNLSASRPQDRQFILSSKKLLLSDSGFYLCAWRKQLAGGAYNEQFFGPGTRLTVL.

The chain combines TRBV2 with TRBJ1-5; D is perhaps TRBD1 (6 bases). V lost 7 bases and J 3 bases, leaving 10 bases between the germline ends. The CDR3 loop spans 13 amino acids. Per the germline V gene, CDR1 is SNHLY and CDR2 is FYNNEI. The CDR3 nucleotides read TGTGCCAGCAACAGGGATTCCAATCAGCCCCAGCATTTT. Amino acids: CASNRDSNQPQHF.

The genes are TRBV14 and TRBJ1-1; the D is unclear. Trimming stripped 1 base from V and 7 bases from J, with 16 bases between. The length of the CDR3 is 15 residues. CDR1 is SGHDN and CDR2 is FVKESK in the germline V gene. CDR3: CASSQAVGRVFEAFF. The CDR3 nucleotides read TGTGCCAGCAGCCAAGCTGTGGGTCGGGTATTTGAAGCTTTCTTT.

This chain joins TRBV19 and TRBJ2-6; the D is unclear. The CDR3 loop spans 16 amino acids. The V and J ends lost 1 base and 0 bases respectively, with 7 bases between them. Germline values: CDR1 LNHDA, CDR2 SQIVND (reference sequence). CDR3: CASSIGRFSGANVLTF. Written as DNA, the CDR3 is TGTGCCAGTAGTATAGGCAGATTCTCTGGGGCCAACGTCCTGACTTTC.

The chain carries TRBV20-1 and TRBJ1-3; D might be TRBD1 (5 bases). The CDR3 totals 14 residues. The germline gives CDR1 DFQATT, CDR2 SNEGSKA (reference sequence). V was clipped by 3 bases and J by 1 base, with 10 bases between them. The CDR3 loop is CSASDQGSGNTIYF. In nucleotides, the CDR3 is TGCAGTGCTAGTGACCAGGGTTCTGGAAACACCATATATTTT.

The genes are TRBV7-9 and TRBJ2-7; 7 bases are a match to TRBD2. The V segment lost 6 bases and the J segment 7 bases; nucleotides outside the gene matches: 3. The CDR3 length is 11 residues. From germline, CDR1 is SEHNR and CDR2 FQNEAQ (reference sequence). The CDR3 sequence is CASRGREEQYF. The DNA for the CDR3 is TGTGCCAGCAGAGGGAGGGAAGAGCAGTACTTC.

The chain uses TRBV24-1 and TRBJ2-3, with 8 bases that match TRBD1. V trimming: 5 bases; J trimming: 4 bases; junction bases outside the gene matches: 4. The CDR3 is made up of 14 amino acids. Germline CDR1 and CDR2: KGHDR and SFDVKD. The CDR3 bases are TGTGCCACCAGTGGGACAGGGCTTGCAGATACGCAGTATTTT. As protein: CATSGTGLADTQYF.

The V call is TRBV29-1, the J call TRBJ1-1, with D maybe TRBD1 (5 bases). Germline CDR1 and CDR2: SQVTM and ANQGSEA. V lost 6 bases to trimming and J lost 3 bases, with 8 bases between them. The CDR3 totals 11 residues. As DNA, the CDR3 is TGCAGCGTCGTCAGGGACACTGAAGCTTTCTTT. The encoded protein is CSVVRDTEAFF.

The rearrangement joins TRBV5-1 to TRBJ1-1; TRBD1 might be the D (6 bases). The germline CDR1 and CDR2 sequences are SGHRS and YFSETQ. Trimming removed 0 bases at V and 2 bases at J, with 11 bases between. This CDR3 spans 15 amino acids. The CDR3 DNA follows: TGCGCCAGCAGCTTGGATCCAGGGGTAAACACTGAAGCTTTCTTT. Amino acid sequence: CASSLDPGVNTEAFF.

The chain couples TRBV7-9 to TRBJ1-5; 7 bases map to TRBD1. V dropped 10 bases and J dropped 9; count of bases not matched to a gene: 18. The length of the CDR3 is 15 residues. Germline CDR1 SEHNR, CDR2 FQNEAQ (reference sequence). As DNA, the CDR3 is TGTGCCAAAAAGGGGACAGAACCTACAATCAGGCCCCAGCATTTT. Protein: CAKKGTEPTIRPQHF.